The 9 T cell receptor beta chains reported below all come from one sample, sequenced in a study of technical replicates of blood from a handful of donors. Method: immunoSEQ multiplex PCR; TCRdb's copy keeps in-frame clones and lacks some. The sample has some 62,000 clones; around 87% are singletons. Source material: PBMCs. These receptors were obtained from a human donor in good health. Some clones in this sample may be carry-over from other donors' samples.

This clone was seen only a few times. The V gene is TRBV20-1, the J gene TRBJ2-7, with TRBD2 as a possible D gene (5 bases). Trimming took off 5 bases at V and 3 bases at J, with 8 bases between the two ends. Germline V gene sequence: CDR1 DFQATT, CDR2 SNEGSKA (reference sequence). This CDR3 is 11 amino acids long. The CDR3: CSASRGYEQYF. CDR3 coding DNA: TGCAGTGCTTCCCGGGGCTACGAGCAGTACTTC.

The CDR3 here is CASSLASSYEQYF. In DNA, the CDR3 is TGTGCCAGCAGCTTAGCCTCTTCGTACGAGCAGTACTTC. This chain connects TRBV7-2 to TRBJ2-7; the D is unclear. The CDR3 consists of 13 residues. V lost 0 bases, J lost 4 bases, and 7 bases lay in between. Germline CDR1 reads SGHTA; CDR2 reads FQGNSA.

This rearrangement joins TRBV7-6 to TRBJ1-2, with a weak D call TRBD1 (5 bases). The V gene lost 5 bases and the J gene lost 4 bases, with 17 bases spanning the gap. This CDR3 region has 15 residues. CDR1 and CDR2 from the germline V gene are SGHVS and FNYEAQ. Here the CDR3 DNA reads TGTGCCAGCAGCCCCGGGCAGGGAAATTCCTATGGCTACACCTTC. It encodes CASSPGQGNSYGYTF.

The chain combines TRBV5-6 with TRBJ1-1; 7 bases are shared with TRBD1. CDR3 length equals 13 residues. Germline CDR1 SGHDT, CDR2 YYEEEE. With V trimmed by 3 bases and J by 11 bases, 10 bases remained unmatched. The CDR3 nucleotides are TGTGCCAGCAGCTGGGGGGACAGCCCTAGCGCTTTCTTT. Encoded protein: CASSWGDSPSAFF.

CDR3 bases: TGTGCCAGCAGCATTAACAATGAGCAGTTCTTC. This codes for CASSINNEQFF. The chain recombines TRBV7-3 with TRBJ2-1; no reliable D call. The V gene's germline CDR1 is SGHTA and CDR2 FQGTGA. The length of the CDR3 is 11 residues. Trimming stripped 5 bases from V and 5 bases from J, with 4 bases between.

The rearrangement uses TRBV7-9 and TRBJ1-1; maybe TRBD1 (5 bases). Germline V gives CDR1 SEHNR, CDR2 FQNEAQ (reference sequence). Trimming left V 6 bases short and J 2 bases short, with 10 bases between. This CDR3 contains 13 residues. The CDR3 loop is CASRGQLNTEAFF. The CDR3 nucleotides are TGTGCCAGCAGGGGGCAGCTAAACACTGAAGCTTTCTTT.

The chain employs TRBV7-3 and TRBJ2-5; 8 bases map to TRBD2. The V gene end was trimmed by 5 bases and the J gene end by 4 bases; junction bases not matched to a gene: 9. This CDR3 is built from 15 residues. Germline V gene data show CDR1 as SGHTA and CDR2 as FQGTGA. The CDR3 region is CASSRSPGLGETQYF. The CDR3 nucleotides read TGTGCCAGCAGCCGATCCCCGGGACTAGGAGAGACCCAGTACTTC.

This chain joins TRBV11-2 and TRBJ2-7, with 7 bases fitting TRBD1. Trimming at V came to 6 bases and at J to 4 bases, leaving 15 bases not matched to a gene. Germline CDR1 reads SGHAT; CDR2 reads FQNNGV. CDR3 length: 16 amino acids. The CDR3 nucleotides are TGTGCCAGCAGAAAAAATCCGGGACAGCGACAATACGAGCAGTACTTC. Protein sequence: CASRKNPGQRQYEQYF.

The CDR3 DNA is TGTGCCAGCAGCTTAGGTAGCGGGAGCACAGATACGCAGTATTTT. It codes for CASSLGSGSTDTQYF. This sequence joins TRBV7-7 and TRBJ2-3, with TRBD2 identical over 7 bases. CDR1 is SSHAT and CDR2 is FNYEAQ in the germline V gene (reference sequence). CDR3 length: 15 amino acids. With 1 base clipped from V and 0 bases from J, the junction kept 1 base outside the gene matches.